This T cell receptor beta chain was sequenced in a study of neoadjuvant nivolumab and ipilimumab in lung cancer. Study-level information: The combination arm added day-1 ipilimumab 1 mg/kg to nivolumab 3 mg/kg on days 1, 15, 29.

Clones were sequenced by immunoSEQ multiplex PCR, and TCRdb holds only the in-frame ones, with some missing. This sample yields 40,000 or so clones, of which 89% are seen a single time; roughly 3.3% belongs to the top ten. About this clone itself: Its antigen is not known.

General study results and limits: Higher pretherapy blood TCR richness went with higher resected-tumor richness. Only two of four nivolumab-treated tumors gained richness and clonality by surgery.

The specimen was peripheral blood, collected before neoadjuvant nivolumab, alone or with ipilimumab. The receptor was isolated from an adult with non-small cell lung cancer.

This chain's CDR3 is CASSPRLAGGVDTQYF. The CDR3 coding sequence is TGTGCCAGCAGCCCCCGTCTAGCGGGAGGTGTAGATACGCAGTATTTT. V and J are TRBV7-3 and TRBJ2-3; TRBD2 aligns across 11 bases. With 5 bases clipped from V and 5 bases from J, the junction kept 9 bases outside the gene matches. CDR3 length: 16 amino acids. CDR1 and CDR2 from the germline V gene are SGHTA and FQGTGA.